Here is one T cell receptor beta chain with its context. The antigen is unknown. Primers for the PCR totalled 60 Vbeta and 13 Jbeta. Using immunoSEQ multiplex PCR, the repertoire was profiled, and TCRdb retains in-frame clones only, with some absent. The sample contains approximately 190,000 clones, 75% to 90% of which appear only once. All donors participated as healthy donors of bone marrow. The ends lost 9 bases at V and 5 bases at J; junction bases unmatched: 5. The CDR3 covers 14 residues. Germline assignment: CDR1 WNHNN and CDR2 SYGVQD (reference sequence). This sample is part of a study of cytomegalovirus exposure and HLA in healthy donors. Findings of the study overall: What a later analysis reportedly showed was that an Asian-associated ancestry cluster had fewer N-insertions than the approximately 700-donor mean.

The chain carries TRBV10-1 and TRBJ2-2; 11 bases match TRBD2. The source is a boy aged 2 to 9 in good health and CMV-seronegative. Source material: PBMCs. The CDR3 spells CARTRTSGTGELFF. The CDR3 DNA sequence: TGCGCCAGGACCCGGACTAGCGGGACCGGGGAGCTGTTTTTT.